This T cell receptor beta chain was identified in a study of CD8+ T cells in alopecia areata. J was trimmed by 3 bases and V by 4 bases; bases with no gene match: 6. The CDR3 length is 14 residues. Germline V gene sequence: CDR1 SGHTA, CDR2 FQGNSA. Treatment defined: oral pan-JAK inhibitor, 5-10 mg twice daily. RNA extraction and reverse transcription yielded cDNA as sequencing template. The repertoire was sequenced with immunoSEQ multiplex PCR; TCRdb's copy has only in-frame clones and lacks some. The sample records fewer than 250,000 clones, 43% being singletons. V usage is TRBV7-2 and J usage is TRBJ2-7; 7 bases are shared with TRBD1. The origin of this receptor is a human donor with alopecia areata. Specimen: CD4+ T cells sorted from blood, collected at roughly week 38, from a patient treated with tofacitinib. The CDR3 protein is CASSSTGLRYEQYF. The CDR3 DNA follows: TGTGCCAGCAGCTCGACAGGGCTCCGCTACGAGCAGTACTTC.